These 9 T cell receptor beta chains share one sample of origin, sequenced in a study of T cells in tuberculosis. Clones were read by immunoSEQ multiplex PCR, and TCRdb kept only the in-frame ones, dropping some. The sample yields tens of thousands of clones, over 75% seen once. The specimen sequenced was PBMCs. The receptors were sampled from a donor between 10 and 35 years old with latent tuberculosis or without tuberculosis infection.

This clone was seen once. The rearrangement joins TRBV2 to TRBJ1-3; TRBD1 might be the D (5 bases). Germline CDR1 and CDR2: SNHLY and FYNNEI. This CDR3 region has 15 residues. V was trimmed by 2 bases and J by 4 bases, leaving 12 bases between them. Written as DNA, the CDR3 is TGTGCCAGCAGTGAACAGGGTTTTCGGGGAAACACCATATATTTT. Its translation is CASSEQGFRGNTIYF. Based on the CDR3 plus reference TRBV2 and TRBJ1-3, the full variable domain is EPEVTQTPSHQVTQMGQEVILRCVPISNHLYFYWYRQILGQKVEFLVSFYNNEISEKSEIFDDQFSVERPDGSNFTLKIRSTKLEDSAMYFCASSEQGFRGNTIYFGEGSWLTVV.

The J gene is TRBJ2-1, the V gene TRBV2, with 7 bases that match TRBD2. Germline V gene lookup returns CDR1 SNHLY and CDR2 FYNNEI. This CDR3 is built from 15 residues. The V and J ends lost 4 bases and 1 base, in that order; junction bases with no gene match: 4. This CDR3 reads CASSVGGGSYNEQFF. The CDR3 DNA reads as TGTGCCAGCAGTGTTGGGGGGGGGTCCTACAATGAGCAGTTCTTC.

The rearrangement uses TRBV5-8 and TRBJ1-5; the match to TRBD1 covers 7 bases. CDR1 SGHTS and CDR2 YDEGEE come from the germline V gene. CDR3 length: 16 residues. V dropped 1 base and J dropped 0; count of bases not matched to a gene: 4. The CDR3 nucleotides read TGTGCCAGCAGCTTGAGGGGACAGTATAGCAATCAGCCCCAGCATTTT. It is translated as CASSLRGQYSNQPQHF.

This clone has just one count. J is TRBJ2-7 and V is TRBV30, with 7 positions matching TRBD2. CDR3 length: 13 amino acids. The germline gives CDR1 GTSNPN, CDR2 SVGIG (reference sequence). The J segment lost 5 bases and the V segment lost 0 bases, leaving 4 bases of the junction unmatched. CDR3 region: CAWSVRAGDEQYF. CDR3 bases: TGTGCCTGGAGTGTAAGGGCGGGAGACGAGCAGTACTTC.

This clone was detected only once. The rearrangement joins TRBV7-7 to TRBJ1-4; 8 bases align to TRBD1. Germline CDR1 is SSHAT and CDR2 is FNYEAQ (reference sequence). J was trimmed by 5 bases and V by 6 bases; bases with no gene match: 8. This CDR3 has 15 residues. The CDR3, as DNA: TGTGCCAGCAGTCCAGGGGGCGCAGGGAATGAAAAACTGTTTTTT. This gives the protein CASSPGGAGNEKLFF.

The chain couples TRBV5-1 to TRBJ2-7; 11 bases agree with TRBD2. Trimming at V came to 4 bases and at J to 4 bases, leaving 7 bases not matched to a gene. Germline assignment: CDR1 SGHRS and CDR2 YFSETQ. The CDR3 sequence is 15 residues long. CDR3 DNA: TGCGCCAGCAGCACAACCGGGACTAGCGGATACGAGCAGTACTTC. Translation gives CASSTTGTSGYEQYF.

The chain recombines TRBV19 with TRBJ1-2; 7 nucleotides agree with TRBD1. Germline V gene sequence: CDR1 LNHDA, CDR2 SQIVND (reference sequence). The CDR3 runs 16 residues. Trimming removed 3 bases from V and 8 bases from J; junction bases left unmatched: 15. The CDR3 region has the DNA TGTGCCAGTAGTATCAGGGGGACAGCGGAACAAAGGGGCTACACCTTC. Encoded protein: CASSIRGTAEQRGYTF.

The chain links TRBV18 to TRBJ1-1; TRBD1 agrees at 11 bases. CDR1 is KGHSH and CDR2 is LQKENI in the germline V gene. The CDR3 totals 15 residues. Trimming removed 6 bases from V and 1 base from J; junction bases left unmatched: 4. DNA for the CDR3: TGTGCCAGCTCTCCGGGACAGGGGGAGAACACTGAAGCTTTCTTT. Translated: CASSPGQGENTEAFF.

V is TRBV2 and J is TRBJ2-3; 11 bases agree with TRBD1. Germline values: CDR1 SNHLY, CDR2 FYNNEI. V lost 4 bases, J lost 4 bases, and 4 bases stayed unmatched. The CDR3 has 15 amino acids. The CDR3 loop is CASSVRDRGADTQYF. The CDR3 DNA is TGTGCCAGCAGTGTCCGGGACAGGGGGGCAGATACGCAGTATTTT.